Listed below are T cell receptor beta chains from one sample, sequenced in a study of T-cell reconstitution after alpha-beta-depleted transplantation in children. Via MiXCR, TCRdb re-called the PCR reads, giving one row per CDR3 protein. The data contain around 490,000 distinct CDR3 sequences, more than 9.5% of them singletons. Sequencing was performed on PBMCs, mostly from graft donor cells, taken 180 days after TCRalphabeta/CD19-depleted stem cell transplant. The receptors were gathered from a female patient aged 2 to 10 who had a stem cell transplant for aplastic anemia, so the T cells may come from the graft donor. CDR3s include the opening cysteine and the closing phenylalanine or tryptophan. The D gene is left open where the match is weak. Clone size is stated in some rows and not others, as once, few, many or a class when expanded.

TRBJ2-5,TRBV18,.,.,CASLLQGRKRETQYF,TGTGCCAGCCTTCTCCAGGGGAGGAAGAGAGAGACCCAGTACTTC
TRBJ1-4,TRBV3-1,.,.,CASSPFGTANEKLFF,TGTGCCAGCAGCCCTTTCGGGACTGCCAATGAAAAACTGTTTTTT
TRBJ1-5,TRBV12-3/TRBV12-4,.,few,CASSLKAPWGLMEPQHF,TGTGCCAGCAGTTTGAAGGCCCCCTGGGGCCTAATGGAGCCCCAGCATTTT
TRBJ1-1,TRBV12-3/TRBV12-4,.,few,CASRTGRNTEAFF,TGTGCCAGCAGAACGGGACGGAACACTGAAGCTTTCTTT
TRBJ1-2,TRBV5-1,.,.,CASSFTGNYGYTF,TGCGCCAGCAGCTTTACAGGGAACTATGGCTACACCTTC
TRBJ1-2,TRBV5-5,.,.,CASSITSGFPYGYTF,TGTGCCAGCAGCATAACTTCAGGGTTTCCCTATGGCTACACCTTC
TRBJ2-3,TRBV24-1,.,few,CATSDYRVADTQYF,TGTGCCACCAGTGATTACAGGGTCGCAGATACGCAGTATTTT
TRBJ2-7,TRBV20-1,.,.,CSARSGLSVYEQYF,TGCAGTGCTAGGTCGGGACTGTCTGTCTACGAGCAGTACTTC
TRBJ2-1,TRBV20-1,TRBD2,few,CSASGGTSGSSYNEQFF,TGCAGTGCTTCCGGTGGGACTAGCGGTAGCTCCTACAATGAGCAGTTCTTC
TRBJ2-7,TRBV24-1,TRBD1,few,CATSDPGQGFYEQYF,TGTGCCACCAGTGACCCGGGACAGGGGTTCTACGAGCAGTACTTC
TRBJ2-2,TRBV20-1,TRBD2,.,CSATTSGRGPFTGELFF,TGCAGTGCTACAACTAGCGGGAGGGGACCATTCACCGGGGAGCTGTTTTTT
TRBJ2-6,TRBV13,.,.,CASSYLPGRGANVLTF,TGTGCCAGCAGCTACCTCCCAGGGCGGGGGGCCAACGTCCTGACTTTC
TRBJ2-7,TRBV12-3/TRBV12-4,TRBD1,few,CASSFQGVYEQYF,TGTGCCAGCAGTTTTCAGGGGGTCTACGAGCAGTACTTC
TRBJ1-5,TRBV15,.,.,CATSRVQGRGQPQHF,TGTGCCACCAGCAGGGTACAGGGAAGGGGTCAGCCCCAGCATTTT
TRBJ1-3,TRBV20-1,.,many,CSARPGRAGNTIYF,TGCAGTGCTAGACCCGGGAGGGCTGGAAACACCATATATTTT
TRBJ2-2,TRBV20-1,.,many,CSAFNRVGELFF,TGCAGTGCTTTTAACAGGGTCGGGGAGCTGTTTTTT
TRBJ2-7,TRBV14,.,few,CASSLDGGSRYEQYF,TGTGCCAGCAGCCTAGATGGGGGTTCTCGGTACGAGCAGTACTTC
TRBJ2-7,TRBV7-8,.,.,CASSLAAREQYF,TGTGCCAGCAGCTTAGCCGCTAGGGAGCAGTACTTC
TRBJ2-5,TRBV3-1,TRBD2,few,CASSQDFLAGTQETQYF,TGTGCCAGCAGCCAAGATTTCCTAGCGGGGACCCAAGAGACCCAGTACTTC
TRBJ2-1,TRBV11-1,TRBD2,few,CASSRISPLTDSGGYNEQFF,TGTGCCAGCAGCCGCATTAGTCCCTTAACCGATAGCGGGGGGTACAATGAGCAGTTCTTC
TRBJ2-7,TRBV18,.,.,CASSPTAPNTYEQYF,TGTGCCAGCTCACCGACAGCGCCGAATACCTACGAGCAGTACTTC
TRBJ1-5,TRBV7-9,.,.,CASSSKVGTSGNQPQHF,TGTGCCAGCAGCTCGAAAGTGGGGACTTCAGGCAATCAGCCCCAGCATTTT
TRBJ2-7,TRBV2,.,.,CASSVSGSTNSYEQYF,TGTGCCAGCAGTGTTTCGGGCAGTACCAACTCCTACGAGCAGTACTTC
TRBJ2-7,TRBV14,TRBD1,few,CASSPIWDRPYEQYF,TGTGCCAGCAGCCCGATTTGGGACAGGCCCTACGAGCAGTACTTC
TRBJ2-2,TRBV29-1,TRBD1,.,CSVRPTGSLTGELFF,TGCAGCGTTCGGCCGACAGGGAGCCTAACCGGGGAGCTGTTTTTT
TRBJ1-5,TRBV11-3,.,few,CASSPDTTQPQHF,TGTGCCAGCAGCCCGGACACCACCCAGCCCCAGCATTTT
TRBJ2-1,TRBV15,TRBD2,few,CATSRGGWLAGYNEQFF,TGTGCCACCAGCAGAGGGGGCTGGCTAGCGGGGTACAATGAGCAGTTCTTC
TRBJ2-3,TRBV7-6,.,.,CASSTRREEDTQYF,TGTGCCAGCAGCACCCGGCGAGAGGAGGATACGCAGTATTTT
TRBJ2-3,TRBV6-5,.,few,CASRLAPSTDTQYF,TGTGCCAGCAGGTTAGCGCCGAGCACAGATACGCAGTATTTT